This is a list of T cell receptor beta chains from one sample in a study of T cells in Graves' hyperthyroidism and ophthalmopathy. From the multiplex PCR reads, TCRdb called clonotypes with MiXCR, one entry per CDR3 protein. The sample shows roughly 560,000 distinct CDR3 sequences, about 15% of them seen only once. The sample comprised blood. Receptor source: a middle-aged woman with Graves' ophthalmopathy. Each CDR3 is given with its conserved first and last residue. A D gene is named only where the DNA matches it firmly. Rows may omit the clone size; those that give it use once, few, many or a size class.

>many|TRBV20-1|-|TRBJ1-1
CSANLMWEAFF
TGCAGTGCGAACCTTATGTGGGAAGCTTTCTTT
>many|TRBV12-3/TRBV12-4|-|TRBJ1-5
CASSIGWGDQPQHF
TGTGCCAGCAGTATCGGGTGGGGGGATCAGCCCCAGCATTTT
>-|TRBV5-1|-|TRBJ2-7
CASSLSGGLNEQYF
TGCGCCAGCAGCTTGTCTGGGGGTCTAAACGAGCAGTACTTC
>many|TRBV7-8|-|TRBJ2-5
CASSLRDYQETQYF
TGTGCCAGCAGCTTACGGGACTACCAAGAGACCCAGTACTTC
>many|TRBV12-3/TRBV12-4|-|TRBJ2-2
CASSLAEATGELFF
TGTGCCAGCAGTTTAGCTGAGGCCACCGGGGAGCTGTTTTTT
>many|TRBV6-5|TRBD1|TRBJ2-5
CASSWDRGLGETQYF
TGTGCCAGCAGTTGGGACAGGGGGCTGGGAGAGACCCAGTACTTC
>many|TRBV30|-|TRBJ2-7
CAWMGSYEQYF
TGTGCCTGGATGGGCTCCTACGAGCAGTACTTC
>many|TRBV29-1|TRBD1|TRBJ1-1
CSVEPSGTGVTEAFF
TGCAGCGTTGAACCTTCCGGGACAGGGGTCACTGAAGCTTTCTTT
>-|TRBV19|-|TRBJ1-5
CASSIGSYSNQPQHF
TGTGCCAGTAGTATCGGGTCCTATAGCAATCAGCCCCAGCATTTT
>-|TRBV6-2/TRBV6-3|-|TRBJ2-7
CASANPLGGVVEQYF
TGTGCCAGCGCCAACCCCCTAGGAGGTGTCGTCGAGCAGTACTTC
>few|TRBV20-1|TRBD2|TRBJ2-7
CSARDIGTSGAYEQYF
TGCAGTGCTAGGGATATCGGGACTAGCGGAGCTTACGAGCAGTACTTC
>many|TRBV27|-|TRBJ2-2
CASTLQGTGELFF
TGTGCCAGCACGCTTCAGGGGACCGGGGAGCTGTTTTTT
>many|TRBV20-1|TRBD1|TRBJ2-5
CSARGVRGQGLGRETQYF
TGCAGTGCTAGAGGAGTAAGGGGACAGGGTCTCGGGAGAGAGACCCAGTACTTC
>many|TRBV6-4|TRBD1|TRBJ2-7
CASSDRTGTGGYEQYF
TGTGCCAGCAGTGACCGTACCGGGACAGGGGGCTACGAGCAGTACTTC
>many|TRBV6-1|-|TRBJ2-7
CASSGTGIFF
TGTGCCAGCAGTGGTACCGGGATCTTCTTC
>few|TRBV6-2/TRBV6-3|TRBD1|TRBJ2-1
CASSYSTLDAGQAYYNEQFF
TGTGCCAGCAGTTACTCAACCCTGGACGCGGGACAGGCATACTACAATGAGCAGTTCTTC
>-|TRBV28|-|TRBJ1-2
CASSFSREDGYTF
TGTGCCAGCAGTTTTTCAAGGGAAGATGGCTACACCTTC
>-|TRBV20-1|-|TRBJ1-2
CSARVPNNYGYTF
TGCAGTGCTAGAGTCCCCAATAACTATGGCTACACCTTC
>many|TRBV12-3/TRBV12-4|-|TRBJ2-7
CASSDNLLYEQYF
TGTGCCAGCAGTGATAACTTACTCTACGAGCAGTACTTC
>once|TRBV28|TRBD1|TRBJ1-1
CASSIQGAAGNTEAFF
TGTGCCAGCTCAATACAGGGGGCGGCCGGCAACACTGAAGCTTTCTTT
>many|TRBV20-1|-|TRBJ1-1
CSARRALDTEAFF
TGCAGTGCTAGGAGGGCCTTGGACACTGAAGCTTTCTTT
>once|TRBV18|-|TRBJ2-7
CASSPSLRESRYF
TGTGCCAGCTCACCATCTCTTCGGGAGAGTAGGTACTTC
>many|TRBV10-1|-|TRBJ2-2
CASSRERAREELFF
TGCGCCAGCAGTAGGGAGCGGGCAAGGGAGGAGCTGTTTTTT
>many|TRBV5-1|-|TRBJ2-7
CASSLPGTGAYEQYF
TGCGCCAGCAGTCTACCCGGGACGGGCGCCTACGAGCAGTACTTC
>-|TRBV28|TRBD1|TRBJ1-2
CASRSEGAPYGYTF
TGTGCCAGCAGATCGGAGGGGGCACCTTATGGCTACACCTTC
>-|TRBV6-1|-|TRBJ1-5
CASSESRENQPQHF
TGTGCCAGCAGTGAAAGCAGGGAGAATCAGCCCCAGCATTTT
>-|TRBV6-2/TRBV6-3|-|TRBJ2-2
CASSYSGQYGELFF
TGTGCCAGCAGTTACTCGGGACAATACGGGGAGCTGTTTTTT
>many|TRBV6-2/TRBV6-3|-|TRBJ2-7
CASSGTAWEQYF
TGTGCCAGCAGCGGGACCGCATGGGAGCAGTACTTC
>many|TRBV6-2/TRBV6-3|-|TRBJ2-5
CASRLLGGYGETQYF
TGTGCCAGCAGACTACTAGGGGGGTATGGAGAGACCCAGTACTTC
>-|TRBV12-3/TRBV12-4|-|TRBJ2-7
CASSLEHRDEQYF
TGTGCCAGCAGTTTAGAACATCGGGACGAGCAGTACTTC
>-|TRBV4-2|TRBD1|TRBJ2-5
CASSQDFATGSETQYF
TGTGCCAGCAGCCAAGACTTCGCGACAGGGTCGGAGACCCAGTACTTC
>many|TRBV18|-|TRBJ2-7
CASSRSGQSASEQYF
TGTGCCAGCTCACGATCGGGACAATCAGCTAGCGAGCAGTACTTC
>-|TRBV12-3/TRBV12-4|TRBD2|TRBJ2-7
CASRTSGKTYEQYF
TGTGCCAGCAGGACTAGCGGGAAGACTTACGAGCAGTACTTC
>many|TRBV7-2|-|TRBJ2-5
CASSHPGHPETQYF
TGTGCCAGCAGCCATCCGGGACATCCGGAGACCCAGTACTTC
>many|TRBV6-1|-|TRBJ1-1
CASSQSETVGNTEAFF
TGTGCCAGCAGCCAATCCGAAACAGTAGGGAACACTGAAGCTTTCTTT
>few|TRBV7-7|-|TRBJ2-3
CASSSEARDTQYF
TGTGCTAGCAGCTCGGAGGCGCGGGATACGCAGTATTTT
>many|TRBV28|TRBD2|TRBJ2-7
CASTWGGSYEQYF
TGTGCCAGCACCTGGGGGGGAAGCTACGAGCAGTACTTC
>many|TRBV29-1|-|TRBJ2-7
CSVGVHEQYF
TGCAGCGTTGGCGTTCACGAGCAGTACTTC
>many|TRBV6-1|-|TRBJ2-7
CASSRRGDSYEQYF
TGTGCCAGCAGCCGAAGGGGCGACTCCTACGAGCAGTACTTC
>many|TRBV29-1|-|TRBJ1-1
CSTHAALNTEAFF
TGCAGCACCCACGCCGCCCTGAACACTGAAGCTTTCTTT
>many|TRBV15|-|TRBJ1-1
CATSTPNTEAFF
TGTGCCACCAGCACCCCGAACACTGAAGCTTTCTTT
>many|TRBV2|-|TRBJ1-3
CASSVWPSSGNTIYF
TGTGCCAGCAGTGTGTGGCCAAGCTCTGGAAACACCATATATTTT
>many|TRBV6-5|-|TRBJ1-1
CASNLQGNTEAFF
TGTGCCAGCAACTTACAGGGGAACACTGAAGCTTTCTTT
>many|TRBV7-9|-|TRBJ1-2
CASSPSLLDYGYTF
TGTGCCAGCAGCCCTTCCTTACTGGACTATGGCTACACCTTC
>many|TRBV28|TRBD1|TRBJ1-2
CASRRTGLADGYTF
TGTGCCAGCAGAAGGACAGGCCTCGCGGATGGCTACACCTTC
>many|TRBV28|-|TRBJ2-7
CASSLLAWNSYEQYF
TGTGCCAGCAGTTTATTGGCTTGGAACTCCTACGAGCAGTACTTC
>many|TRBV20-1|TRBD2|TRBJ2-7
CSALTSGTYEQYF
TGCAGTGCCCTAACGAGCGGGACCTACGAGCAGTACTTC
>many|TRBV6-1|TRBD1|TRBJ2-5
CASRPGQVRETQYF
TGTGCCAGCAGGCCCGGACAGGTCCGCGAGACCCAGTACTTC